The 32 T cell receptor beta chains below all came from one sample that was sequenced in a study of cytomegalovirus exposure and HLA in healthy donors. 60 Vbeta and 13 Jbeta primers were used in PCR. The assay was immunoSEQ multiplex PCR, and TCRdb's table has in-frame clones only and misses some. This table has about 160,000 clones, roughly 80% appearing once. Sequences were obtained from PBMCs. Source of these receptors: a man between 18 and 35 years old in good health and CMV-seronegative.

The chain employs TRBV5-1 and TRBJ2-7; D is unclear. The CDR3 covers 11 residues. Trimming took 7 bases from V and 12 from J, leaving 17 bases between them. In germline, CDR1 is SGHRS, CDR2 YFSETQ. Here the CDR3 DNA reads TGCGCCAGCCCCAACGGAGTAGGTCGGTACTTC. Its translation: CASPNGVGRYF.

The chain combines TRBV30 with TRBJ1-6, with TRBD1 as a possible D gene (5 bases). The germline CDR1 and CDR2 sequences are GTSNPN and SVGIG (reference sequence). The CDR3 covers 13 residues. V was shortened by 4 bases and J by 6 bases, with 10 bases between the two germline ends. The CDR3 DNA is TGTGCCTGGACGGGGGTCGGTAATTCACCCCTCCACTTT. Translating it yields CAWTGVGNSPLHF.

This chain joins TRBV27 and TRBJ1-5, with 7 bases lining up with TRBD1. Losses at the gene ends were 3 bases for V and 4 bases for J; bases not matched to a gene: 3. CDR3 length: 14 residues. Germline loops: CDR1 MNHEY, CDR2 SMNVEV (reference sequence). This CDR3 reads CASSFGTANQPQHF. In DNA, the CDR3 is TGTGCCAGCAGTTTCGGGACAGCTAATCAGCCCCAGCATTTT.

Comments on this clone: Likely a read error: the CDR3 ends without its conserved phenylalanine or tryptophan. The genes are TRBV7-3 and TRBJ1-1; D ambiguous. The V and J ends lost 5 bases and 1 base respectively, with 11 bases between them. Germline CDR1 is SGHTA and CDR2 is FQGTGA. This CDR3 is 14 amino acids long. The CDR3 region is CASSPGRQNTEAFS. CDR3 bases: TGTGCCAGCAGCCCGGGGAGGCAGAACACTGAAGCTTTCTCT.

CDR3 nucleotide sequence: TGCGCCAGCAGCCCCTCCCCCTCAACTAATGAAAAACTGTTTTTT. Its translation: CASSPSPSTNEKLFF. This chain uses TRBV4-1 with TRBJ1-4; D is unclear. CDR1 and CDR2 (germline): MGHRA, YSYEKL. The CDR3 totals 15 residues. V dropped 4 bases and J dropped 0 bases, with 9 bases sitting between them.

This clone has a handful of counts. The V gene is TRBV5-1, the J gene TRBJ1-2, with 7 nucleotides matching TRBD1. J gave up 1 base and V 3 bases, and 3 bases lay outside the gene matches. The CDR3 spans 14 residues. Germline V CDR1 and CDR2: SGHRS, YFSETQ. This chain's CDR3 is CASSSTGINYGYTF. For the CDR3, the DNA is TGCGCCAGCAGCTCGACAGGGATTAACTATGGCTACACCTTC.

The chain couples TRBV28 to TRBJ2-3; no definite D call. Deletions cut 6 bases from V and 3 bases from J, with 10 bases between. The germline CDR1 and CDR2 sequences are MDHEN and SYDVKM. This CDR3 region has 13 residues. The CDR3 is CASSPYKTDTQYF. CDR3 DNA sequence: TGTGCCAGCAGCCCTTATAAAACAGATACGCAGTATTTT.

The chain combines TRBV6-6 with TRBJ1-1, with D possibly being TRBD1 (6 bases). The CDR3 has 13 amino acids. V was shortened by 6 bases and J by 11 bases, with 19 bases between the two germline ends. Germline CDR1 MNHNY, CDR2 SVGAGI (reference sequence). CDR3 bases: TGTGCCAGCAGCTCGACAGGTTCCCTCGGGGCTTTCTTT. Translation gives CASSSTGSLGAFF.

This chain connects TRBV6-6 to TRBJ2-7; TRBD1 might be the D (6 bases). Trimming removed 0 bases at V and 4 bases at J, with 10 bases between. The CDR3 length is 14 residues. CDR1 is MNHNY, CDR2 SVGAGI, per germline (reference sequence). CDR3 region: CASSYSGGQYEQYF. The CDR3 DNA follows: TGTGCCAGCAGTTACTCGGGCGGACAGTACGAGCAGTACTTC.

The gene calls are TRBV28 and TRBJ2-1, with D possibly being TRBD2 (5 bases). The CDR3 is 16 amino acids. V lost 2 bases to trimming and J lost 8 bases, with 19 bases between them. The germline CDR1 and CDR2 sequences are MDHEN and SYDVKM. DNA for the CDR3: TGTGCCAGCAGTTTACGAGTCCCCGGGATGGAGGATGAGCAGTTCTTC. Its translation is CASSLRVPGMEDEQFF.

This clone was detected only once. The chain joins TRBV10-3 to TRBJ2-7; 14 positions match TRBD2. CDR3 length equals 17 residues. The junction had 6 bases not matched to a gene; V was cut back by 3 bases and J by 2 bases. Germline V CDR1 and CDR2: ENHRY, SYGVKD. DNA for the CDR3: TGTGCCATCAGTGACCCGAGACTAGCGGGAGGGACCTACGAGCAGTACTTC. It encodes CAISDPRLAGGTYEQYF.

CDR3 sequence (DNA): TGTGCCAGCACACAGCTTCGACGGGGAGGCTACACCTTC. Its protein is CASTQLRRGGYTF. This chain links TRBV11-2 with TRBJ1-2; D unresolved. The CDR3 consists of 13 residues. V was cut by 7 bases and J by 8 bases, with 17 bases left in between. Germline CDR1 reads SGHAT; CDR2 reads FQNNGV.

The CDR3, as DNA: TGCGCCAGCAAGAATAGATTAAACTTGAACACTGAAGCTTTCTTT. Its translation is CASKNRLNLNTEAFF. This sequence joins TRBV5-1 and TRBJ1-1; unclear D gene. V dropped 6 bases and J dropped 0 bases, with 15 bases sitting between them. CDR3 length: 15 residues. The germline CDR1 and CDR2 sequences are SGHRS and YFSETQ.

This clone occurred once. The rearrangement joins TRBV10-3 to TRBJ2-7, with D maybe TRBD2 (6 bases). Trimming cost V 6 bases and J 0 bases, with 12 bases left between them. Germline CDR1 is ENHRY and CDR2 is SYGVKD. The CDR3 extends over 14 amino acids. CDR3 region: CAIRDYRSSYEQYF. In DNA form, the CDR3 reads TGTGCCATCAGGGACTATCGAAGCTCCTACGAGCAGTACTTC.

The CDR3 DNA sequence: TGTGCCAGCTCACCACGGGAGGACAGGACGACGACTGAAGCTTTCTTT. Translated, it gives CASSPREDRTTTEAFF. The chain recombines TRBV18 with TRBJ1-1; 7 nucleotides agree with TRBD1. With V trimmed by 1 base and J by 5 bases, 10 bases remained unmatched. This CDR3 comprises 16 residues. Germline CDR1 is KGHSH and CDR2 is LQKENI.

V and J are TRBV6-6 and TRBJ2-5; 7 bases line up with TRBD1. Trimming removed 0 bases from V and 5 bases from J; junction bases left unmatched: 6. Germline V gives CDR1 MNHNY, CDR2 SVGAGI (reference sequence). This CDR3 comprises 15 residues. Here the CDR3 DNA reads TGTGCCAGCAGTTACTCGAATAGGGGGCAGGAGACCCAGTACTTC. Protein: CASSYSNRGQETQYF.

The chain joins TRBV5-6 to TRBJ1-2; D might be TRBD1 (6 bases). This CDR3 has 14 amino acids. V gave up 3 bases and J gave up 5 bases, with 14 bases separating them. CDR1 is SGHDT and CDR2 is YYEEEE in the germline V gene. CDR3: CASSSGTLAYGYTF. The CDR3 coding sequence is TGTGCCAGCAGCTCGGGGACATTGGCGTATGGCTACACCTTC.

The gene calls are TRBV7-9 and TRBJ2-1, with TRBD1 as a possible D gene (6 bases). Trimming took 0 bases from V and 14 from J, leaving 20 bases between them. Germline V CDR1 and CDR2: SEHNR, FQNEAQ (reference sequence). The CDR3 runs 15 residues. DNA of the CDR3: TGTGCCAGCAGCTTAGCTCTTGGGACACGGCGCAGAGAGTTCTTC. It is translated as CASSLALGTRRREFF.

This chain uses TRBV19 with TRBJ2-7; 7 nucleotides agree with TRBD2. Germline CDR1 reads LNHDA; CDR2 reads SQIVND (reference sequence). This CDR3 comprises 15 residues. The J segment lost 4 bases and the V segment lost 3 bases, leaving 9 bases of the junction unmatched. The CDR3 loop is CASSIGGTGGYEQYF. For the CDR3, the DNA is TGTGCCAGTAGTATTGGGGGGACGGGAGGATACGAGCAGTACTTC.

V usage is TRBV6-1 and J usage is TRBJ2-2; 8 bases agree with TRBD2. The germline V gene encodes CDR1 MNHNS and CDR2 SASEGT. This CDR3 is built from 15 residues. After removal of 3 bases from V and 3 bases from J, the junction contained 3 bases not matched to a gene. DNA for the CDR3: TGTGCCAGCAGTGACGGGGGGGCCGACACCGGGGAGCTGTTTTTT. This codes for CASSDGGADTGELFF.

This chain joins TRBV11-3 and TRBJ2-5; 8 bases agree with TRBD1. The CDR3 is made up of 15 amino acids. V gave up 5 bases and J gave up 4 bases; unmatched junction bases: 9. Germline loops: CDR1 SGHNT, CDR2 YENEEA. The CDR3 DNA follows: TGTGCCAGCAGCCAGGGGGCAGGGGGCTTAGAGACCCAGTACTTC. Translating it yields CASSQGAGGLETQYF. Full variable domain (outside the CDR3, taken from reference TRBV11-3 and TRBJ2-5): EAGVVQSPRYKIIEKKQPVAFWCNPISGHNTLYWYLQNLGQGPELLIRYENEEAVDDSQLPKDRFSAERLKGVDSTLKIQPAELGDSAVYLCASSQGAGGLETQYFGPGTRLLVL.

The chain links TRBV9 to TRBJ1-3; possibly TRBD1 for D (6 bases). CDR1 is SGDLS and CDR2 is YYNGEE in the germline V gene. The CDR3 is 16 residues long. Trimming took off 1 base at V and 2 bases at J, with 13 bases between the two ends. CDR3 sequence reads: CASSVRGGLTGNTIYF. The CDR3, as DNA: TGTGCCAGCAGCGTAAGGGGGGGGCTGACTGGAAACACCATATATTTT.

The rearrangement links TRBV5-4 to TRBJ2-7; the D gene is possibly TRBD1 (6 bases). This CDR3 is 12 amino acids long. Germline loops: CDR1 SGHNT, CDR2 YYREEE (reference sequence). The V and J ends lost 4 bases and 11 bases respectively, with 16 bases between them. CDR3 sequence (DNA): TGTGCCAGCAGCCAGGGGACCGCAGGGGAGTACTTC. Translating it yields CASSQGTAGEYF.

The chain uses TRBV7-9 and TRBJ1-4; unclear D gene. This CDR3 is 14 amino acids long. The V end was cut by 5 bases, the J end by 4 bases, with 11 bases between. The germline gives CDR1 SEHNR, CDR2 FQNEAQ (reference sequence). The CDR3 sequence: CASSPTQSNEKLFF. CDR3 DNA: TGTGCCAGCAGCCCGACACAGAGTAATGAAAAACTGTTTTTT. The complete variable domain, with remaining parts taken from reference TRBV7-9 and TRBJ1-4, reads DTGVSQNPRHKITKRGQNVTFRCDPISEHNRLYWYRQTLGQGPEFLTYFQNEAQLEKSRLLSDRFSAERPKGSFSTLEIQRTEQGDSAMYLCASSPTQSNEKLFFGSGTQLSVL.

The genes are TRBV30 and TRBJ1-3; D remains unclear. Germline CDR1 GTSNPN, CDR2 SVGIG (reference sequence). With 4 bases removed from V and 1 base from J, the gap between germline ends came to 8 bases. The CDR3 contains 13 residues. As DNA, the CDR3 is TGTGCCTGGACGAGGCCTTCTGGAAACACCATATATTTT. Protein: CAWTRPSGNTIYF.

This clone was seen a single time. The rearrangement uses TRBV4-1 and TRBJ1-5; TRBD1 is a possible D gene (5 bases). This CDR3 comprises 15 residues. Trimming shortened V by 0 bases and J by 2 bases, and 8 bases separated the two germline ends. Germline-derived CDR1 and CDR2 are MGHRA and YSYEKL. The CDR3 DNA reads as TGCGCCAGCAGCCAAGATGGAGGGGGCAATCAGCCCCAGCATTTT. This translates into CASSQDGGGNQPQHF.

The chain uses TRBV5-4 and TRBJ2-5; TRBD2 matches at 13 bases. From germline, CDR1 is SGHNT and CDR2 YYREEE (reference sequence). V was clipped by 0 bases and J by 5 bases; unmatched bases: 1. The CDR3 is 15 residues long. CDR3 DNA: TGTGCCAGCAGCTTGGGACTAGCGGGGGGCGAGACCCAGTACTTC. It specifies CASSLGLAGGETQYF.

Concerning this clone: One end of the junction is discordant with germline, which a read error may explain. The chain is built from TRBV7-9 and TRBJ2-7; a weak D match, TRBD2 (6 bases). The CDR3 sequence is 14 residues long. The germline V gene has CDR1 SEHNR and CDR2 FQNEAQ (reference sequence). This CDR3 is CSSSLDVLAREQYF. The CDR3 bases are TGTTCCAGCAGCTTAGATGTACTAGCAAGGGAGCAGTACTTC.

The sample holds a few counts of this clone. CDR3 amino acids: CASNPERGGPDTQYF. The DNA of the CDR3 is TGTGCCAGCAACCCCGAGCGGGGGGGCCCAGATACGCAGTATTTT. The chain joins TRBV6-6 to TRBJ2-3, with TRBD2 matching 10 bases. This CDR3 spans 15 amino acids. V lost 7 bases and J lost 4; bases outside the gene matches: 8. CDR1 is MNHNY and CDR2 is SVGAGI in the germline V gene (reference sequence).

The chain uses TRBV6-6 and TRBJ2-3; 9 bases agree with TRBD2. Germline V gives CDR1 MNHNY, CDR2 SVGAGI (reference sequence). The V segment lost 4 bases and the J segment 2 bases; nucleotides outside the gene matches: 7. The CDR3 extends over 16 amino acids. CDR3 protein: CASSSGAGGTTDTQYF. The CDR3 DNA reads TGTGCCAGCAGTTCCGGAGCGGGAGGCACCACAGATACGCAGTATTTT.

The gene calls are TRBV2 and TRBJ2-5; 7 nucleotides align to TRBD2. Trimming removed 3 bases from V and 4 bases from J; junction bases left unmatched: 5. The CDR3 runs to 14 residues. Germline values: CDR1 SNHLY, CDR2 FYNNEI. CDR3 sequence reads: CASSEGRELETQYF. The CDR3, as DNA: TGTGCCAGCAGTGAGGGGCGGGAGCTAGAGACCCAGTACTTC.

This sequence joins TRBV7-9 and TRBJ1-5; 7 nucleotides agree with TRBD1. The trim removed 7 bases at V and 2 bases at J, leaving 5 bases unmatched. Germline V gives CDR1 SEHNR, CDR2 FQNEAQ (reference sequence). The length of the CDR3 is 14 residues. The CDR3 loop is CASTSTGGNQPQHF. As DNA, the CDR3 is TGTGCCAGCACCTCTACAGGGGGCAATCAGCCCCAGCATTTT. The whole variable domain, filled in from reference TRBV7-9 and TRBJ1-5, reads DTGVSQNPRHKITKRGQNVTFRCDPISEHNRLYWYRQTLGQGPEFLTYFQNEAQLEKSRLLSDRFSAERPKGSFSTLEIQRTEQGDSAMYLCASTSTGGNQPQHFGDGTRLSIL.